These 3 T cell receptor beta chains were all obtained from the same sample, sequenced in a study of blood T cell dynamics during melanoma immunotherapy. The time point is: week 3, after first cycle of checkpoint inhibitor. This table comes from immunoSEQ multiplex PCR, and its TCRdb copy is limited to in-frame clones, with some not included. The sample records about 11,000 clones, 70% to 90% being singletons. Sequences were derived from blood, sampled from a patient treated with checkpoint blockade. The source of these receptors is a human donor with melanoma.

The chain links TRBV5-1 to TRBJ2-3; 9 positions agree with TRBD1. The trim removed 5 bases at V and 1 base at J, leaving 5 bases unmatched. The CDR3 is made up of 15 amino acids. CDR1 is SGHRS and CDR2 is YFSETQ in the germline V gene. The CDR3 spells CASSPRTGGTDTQYF. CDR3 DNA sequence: TGCGCCAGCAGTCCACGGACAGGGGGCACAGATACGCAGTATTTT. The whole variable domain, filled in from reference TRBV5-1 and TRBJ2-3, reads KAGVTQTPRYLIKTRGQQVTLSCSPISGHRSVSWYQQTPGQGLQFLFEYFSETQRNKGNFPGRFSGRQFSNSRSEMNVSTLELGDSALYLCASSPRTGGTDTQYFGPGTRLTVL.

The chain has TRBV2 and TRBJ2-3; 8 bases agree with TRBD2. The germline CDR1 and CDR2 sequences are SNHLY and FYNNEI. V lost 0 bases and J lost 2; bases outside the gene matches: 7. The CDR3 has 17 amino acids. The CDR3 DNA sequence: TGTGCCAGCAGTGAAGCGCTAGGCGGGGGGAACACAGATACGCAGTATTTT. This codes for CASSEALGGGNTDTQYF. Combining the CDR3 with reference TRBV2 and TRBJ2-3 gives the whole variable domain EPEVTQTPSHQVTQMGQEVILRCVPISNHLYFYWYRQILGQKVEFLVSFYNNEISEKSEIFDDQFSVERPDGSNFTLKIRSTKLEDSAMYFCASSEALGGGNTDTQYFGPGTRLTVL.

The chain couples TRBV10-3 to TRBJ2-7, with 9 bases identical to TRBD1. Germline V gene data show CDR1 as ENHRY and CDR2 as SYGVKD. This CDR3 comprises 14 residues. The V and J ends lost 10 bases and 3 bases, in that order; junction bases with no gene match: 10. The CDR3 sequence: CASTRDRESYEQYF. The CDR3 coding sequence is TGTGCCAGCACCCGGGACAGGGAGAGCTACGAGCAGTACTTC.